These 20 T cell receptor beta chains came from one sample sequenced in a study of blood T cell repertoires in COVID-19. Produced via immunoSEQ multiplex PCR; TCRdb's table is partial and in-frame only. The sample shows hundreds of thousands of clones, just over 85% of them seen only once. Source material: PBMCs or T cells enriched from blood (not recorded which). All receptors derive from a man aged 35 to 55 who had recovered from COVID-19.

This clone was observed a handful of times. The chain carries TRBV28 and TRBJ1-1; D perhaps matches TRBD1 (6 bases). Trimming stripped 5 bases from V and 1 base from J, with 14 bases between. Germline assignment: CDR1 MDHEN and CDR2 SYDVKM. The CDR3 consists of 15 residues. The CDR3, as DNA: TGTGCCAGCAGTATCCGACAGGCTGGGAACACTGAAGCTTTCTTT. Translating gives CASSIRQAGNTEAFF. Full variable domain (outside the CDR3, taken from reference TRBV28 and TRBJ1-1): DVKVTQSSRYLVKRTGEKVFLECVQDMDHENMFWYRQDPGLGLRLIYFSYDVKMKEKGDIPEGYSVSREKKERFSLILESASTNQTSMYLCASSIRQAGNTEAFFGQGTRLTVV.

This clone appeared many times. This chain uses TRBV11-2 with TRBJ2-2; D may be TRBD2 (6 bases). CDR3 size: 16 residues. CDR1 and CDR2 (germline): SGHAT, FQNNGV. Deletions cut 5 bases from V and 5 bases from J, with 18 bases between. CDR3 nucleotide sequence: TGTGCCAGCAGCCCACCGGGACTTAGGCGAACCGGGGAGCTGTTTTTT. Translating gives CASSPPGLRRTGELFF.

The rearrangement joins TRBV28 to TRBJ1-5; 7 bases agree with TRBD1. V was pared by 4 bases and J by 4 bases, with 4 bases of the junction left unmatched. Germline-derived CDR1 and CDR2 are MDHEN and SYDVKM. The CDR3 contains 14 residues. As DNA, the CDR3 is TGTGCCAGCAGTTCTGGACAGGAGAATCAGCCCCAGCATTTT. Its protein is CASSSGQENQPQHF.

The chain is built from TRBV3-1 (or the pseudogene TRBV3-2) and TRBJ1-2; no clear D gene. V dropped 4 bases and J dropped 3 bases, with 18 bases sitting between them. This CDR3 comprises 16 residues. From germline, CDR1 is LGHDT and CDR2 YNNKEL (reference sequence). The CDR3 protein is CASSRSRRVGHYGYTF. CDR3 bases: TGTGCCAGCAGCCGGAGCAGGCGGGTGGGCCACTATGGCTACACCTTC.

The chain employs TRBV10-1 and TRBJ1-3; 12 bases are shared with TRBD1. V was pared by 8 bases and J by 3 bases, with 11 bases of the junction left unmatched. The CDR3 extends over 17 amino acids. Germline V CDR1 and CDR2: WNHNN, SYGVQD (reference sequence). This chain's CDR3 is CASCPKGQGAGGNTIYF. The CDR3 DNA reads TGCGCCAGCTGTCCGAAGGGACAGGGGGCAGGTGGAAACACCATATATTTT.

Here the CDR3 reads CATSYRGYTF. In DNA form, the CDR3 reads TGTGCCACCAGTTATCGTGGCTACACCTTC. This chain uses TRBV24-1 with TRBJ1-2; D is unclear. CDR1 and CDR2 from the germline V gene are KGHDR and SFDVKD. The V and J ends lost 6 bases and 7 bases respectively, with 5 bases between them. This CDR3 is 10 amino acids long.

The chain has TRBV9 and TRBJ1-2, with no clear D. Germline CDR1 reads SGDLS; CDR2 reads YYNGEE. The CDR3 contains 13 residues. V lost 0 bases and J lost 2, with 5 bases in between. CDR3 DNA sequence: TGTGCCAGCAGCGTAGACATGAACTATGGCTACACCTTC. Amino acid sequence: CASSVDMNYGYTF.

The CDR3 DNA reads TGTGCCAGCTCACCAAAAGGGACTAGCGCTTACAATGAGCAGTTCTTC. This gives the protein CASSPKGTSAYNEQFF. This rearrangement joins TRBV18 to TRBJ2-1, with 10 bases lining up with TRBD2. CDR3 length equals 16 residues. Germline CDR1 is KGHSH and CDR2 is LQKENI. V dropped 2 bases and J dropped 4; count of bases not matched to a gene: 5.

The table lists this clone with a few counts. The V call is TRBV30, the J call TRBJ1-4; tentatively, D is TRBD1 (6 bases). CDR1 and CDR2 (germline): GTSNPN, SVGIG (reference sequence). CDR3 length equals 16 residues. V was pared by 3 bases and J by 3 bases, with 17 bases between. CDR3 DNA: TGTGCCTGGAGCGGAGCGGGGGGCTCGGCTAATGAAAAACTGTTTTTT. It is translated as CAWSGAGGSANEKLFF.

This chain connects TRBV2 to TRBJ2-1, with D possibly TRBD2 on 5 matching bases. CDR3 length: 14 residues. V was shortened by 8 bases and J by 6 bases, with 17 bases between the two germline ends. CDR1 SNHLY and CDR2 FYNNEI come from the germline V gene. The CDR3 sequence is CASSVTTGVNEQFF. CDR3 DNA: TGTGCCAGCTCAGTGACTACGGGCGTCAATGAGCAGTTCTTC.

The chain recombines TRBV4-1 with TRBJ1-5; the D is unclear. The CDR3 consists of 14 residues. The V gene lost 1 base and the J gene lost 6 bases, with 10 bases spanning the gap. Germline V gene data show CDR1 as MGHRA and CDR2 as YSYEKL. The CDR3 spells CASSQGTTGQPQHF. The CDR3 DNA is TGCGCCAGCAGCCAAGGAACCACGGGTCAGCCCCAGCATTTT.

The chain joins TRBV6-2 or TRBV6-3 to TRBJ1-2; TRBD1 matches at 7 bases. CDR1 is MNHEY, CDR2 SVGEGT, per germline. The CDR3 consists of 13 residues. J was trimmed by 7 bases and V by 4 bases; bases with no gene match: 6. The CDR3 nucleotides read TGTGCCAGCAGTTCACAGGGGCCACGTGGCTACACCTTC. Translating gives CASSSQGPRGYTF.

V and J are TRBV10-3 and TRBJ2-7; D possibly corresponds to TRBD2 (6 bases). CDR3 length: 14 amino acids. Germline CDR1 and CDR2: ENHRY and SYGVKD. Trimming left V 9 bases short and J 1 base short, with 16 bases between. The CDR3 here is CAMGRSIGSYEQYF. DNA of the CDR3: TGTGCCATGGGGAGGAGTATCGGTTCCTACGAGCAGTACTTC.

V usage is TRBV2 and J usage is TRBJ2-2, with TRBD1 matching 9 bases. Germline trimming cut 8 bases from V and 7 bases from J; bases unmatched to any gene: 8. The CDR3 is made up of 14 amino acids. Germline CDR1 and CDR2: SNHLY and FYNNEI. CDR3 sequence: CASRGTGLGGELFF. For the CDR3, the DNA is TGTGCCAGCCGGGGGACAGGGCTCGGCGGGGAGCTGTTTTTT.

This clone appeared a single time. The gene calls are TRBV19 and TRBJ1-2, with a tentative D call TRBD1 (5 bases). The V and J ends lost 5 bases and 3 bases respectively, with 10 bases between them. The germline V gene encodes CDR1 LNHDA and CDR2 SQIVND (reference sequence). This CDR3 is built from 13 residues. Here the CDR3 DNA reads TGTGCCAGTAGTTTGGACAAACACTATGGCTACACCTTC. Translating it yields CASSLDKHYGYTF.

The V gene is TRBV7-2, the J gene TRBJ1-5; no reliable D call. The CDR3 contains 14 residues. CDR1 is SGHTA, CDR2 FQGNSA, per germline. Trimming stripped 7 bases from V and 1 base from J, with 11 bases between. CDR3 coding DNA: TGTGCCAGCACCCTAGTCGCGAGCAATCAGCCCCAGCATTTT. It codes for CASTLVASNQPQHF.

The CDR3 DNA reads as TGTGCCAGCAGCCAAGATGAGGTAGCGGGAAGCGTTGGCACAGATACGCAGTATTTT. This sequence encodes CASSQDEVAGSVGTDTQYF. The chain employs TRBV4-2 and TRBJ2-3; 8 bases are shared with TRBD2. The CDR3 runs 19 residues. Germline loops: CDR1 LGHNA, CDR2 YNFKEQ. V shed 0 bases, J shed 1 base, and the junction held 12 bases outside the gene matches.

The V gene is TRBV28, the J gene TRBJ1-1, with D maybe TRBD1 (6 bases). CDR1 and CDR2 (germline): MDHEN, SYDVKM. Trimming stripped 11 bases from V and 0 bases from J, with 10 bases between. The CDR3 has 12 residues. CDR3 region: CASDSMNTEAFF. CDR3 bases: TGTGCCTCGGACAGCATGAACACTGAAGCTTTCTTT.

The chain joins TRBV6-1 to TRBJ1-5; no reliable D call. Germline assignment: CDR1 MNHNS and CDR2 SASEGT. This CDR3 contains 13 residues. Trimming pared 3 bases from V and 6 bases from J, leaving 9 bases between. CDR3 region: CASSEVRVQPQHF. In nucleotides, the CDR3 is TGTGCCAGCAGTGAGGTCCGGGTTCAGCCCCAGCATTTT.

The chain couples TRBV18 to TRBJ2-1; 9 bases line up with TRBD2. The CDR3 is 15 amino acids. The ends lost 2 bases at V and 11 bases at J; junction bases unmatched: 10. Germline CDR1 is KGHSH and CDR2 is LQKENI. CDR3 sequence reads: CASSPTLAGVVKQFF. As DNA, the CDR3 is TGTGCCAGCTCACCAACATTAGCGGGAGTAGTCAAGCAGTTCTTC.